Each of the 14 T cell receptor beta chains below was sequenced from the same sample in a study of response to subunit inactivated influenza vaccine. TCRdb independently ran MiXCR on the RT-PCR reads; one entry per CDR3 protein. The sample carries about 160,000 distinct CDR3 sequences, 11% recorded once. Sequenced here: non-naive T cells sorted from PBMCs, sampled roughly 48 days after vaccination. All receptors come from a man in his fifties or sixties who received an inactivated influenza vaccine.

This clonotype was seen at least ten times. The CDR3 loop is CASSLAHGGSPLHF. DNA for the CDR3: TGTGCCAGCAGTTTAGCACATGGCGGTTCACCCCTCCACTTT. This chain connects TRBV12-3 or TRBV12-4 to TRBJ1-6; D unclear. V was cut by 0 bases and J by 9 bases, with 9 bases left in between. This CDR3 has 14 residues.

In its sample, this clonotype ranks as medium-sized. This chain connects TRBV6-5 to TRBJ2-2; D is possibly TRBD1 (7 bases). CDR3 length: 15 residues. Germline CDR1 MNHEY, CDR2 SVGAGI. The CDR3 coding sequence is TGTGCGATCTCATCAGGGGGGTTGGGCACCGGGGAGCTGTTTTTT. This translates into CAISSGGLGTGELFF.

This clonotype came up a few times. The rearrangement joins TRBV6-2 or TRBV6-3 to TRBJ2-3; D is unresolved. This CDR3 contains 12 residues. Germline assignment: CDR1 MNHEY and CDR2 SVGEGT. Trimming pared 8 bases from V and 2 bases from J, leaving 8 bases between. CDR3 amino acids: CASASATDTQYF. The CDR3 nucleotides read TGTGCCAGCGCCTCGGCCACAGATACGCAGTATTTT.

A few counts support this clonotype. This sequence joins TRBV5-1 and TRBJ2-1; a possible D gene is TRBD2 (5 bases). CDR1 and CDR2 (germline): SGHRS, YFSETQ. The ends were cut back, 4 bases at V and 7 bases at J, with 12 bases in the middle. The CDR3 is made up of 13 amino acids. The CDR3 protein is CASSPPRENEQFF. In nucleotides, the CDR3 is TGCGCCAGCAGCCCCCCTCGGGAAAATGAGCAGTTCTTC.

This clonotype was recorded at least ten times. V gene TRBV12-3 or TRBV12-4 combines with J gene TRBJ2-7; D gene unclear. This CDR3 contains 13 residues. Trimming pared 3 bases from V and 5 bases from J, leaving 11 bases between. CDR3 bases: TGTGCCAGCAGTTTTTCTACTGGGGACGAGCAGTACTTC. It yields the protein CASSFSTGDEQYF.

V and J are TRBV5-1 and TRBJ2-5, with TRBD1 as a possible D gene (6 bases). The germline V gene has CDR1 SGHRS and CDR2 YFSETQ. The CDR3 contains 12 residues. The V gene lost 4 bases and the J gene lost 5 bases, with 9 bases spanning the gap. CDR3 in DNA: TGCGCCAGCAGCCGGGACACGGAGACCCAGTACTTC. It codes for CASSRDTETQYF.

The table lists this clonotype with many counts. This rearrangement joins TRBV11-2 to TRBJ2-7; the D gene could be TRBD1 or TRBD2 (7 bases each). CDR3 length: 16 amino acids. V was shortened by 6 bases and J by 0 bases, with 18 bases between the two germline ends. Germline CDR1 reads SGHAT; CDR2 reads FQNNGV. The chain's CDR3 is CASSREGARLSYEQYF. Written as DNA, the CDR3 is TGTGCCAGCAGTAGGGAGGGGGCCCGACTCTCCTACGAGCAGTACTTC.

The sample holds many counts of this clonotype. The chain uses TRBV11-3 and TRBJ2-1, with 8 bases lining up with TRBD1. CDR3 length equals 15 residues. Trimming took 1 base from V and 8 from J; bases not matched to a gene: 7. Germline V gene sequence: CDR1 SGHNT, CDR2 YENEEA. CDR3 protein: CASSLGAQGAYEQFF. Written as DNA, the CDR3 is TGTGCCAGCAGCTTAGGAGCTCAGGGGGCGTATGAGCAGTTCTTC.

The chain combines TRBV12-3 or TRBV12-4 with TRBJ2-6; D unclear. This CDR3 region has 15 residues. Deletions cut 6 bases from V and 0 bases from J, with 9 bases between. As DNA, the CDR3 is TGTGCCAGCAGCCACTCCTCCTCTGGGGCCAACGTCCTGACTTTC. Translation gives CASSHSSSGANVLTF.

The table lists this clonotype with many counts. The chain recombines TRBV5-1 with TRBJ2-3; D is ambiguous. Germline V CDR1 and CDR2: SGHRS, YFSETQ. V was clipped by 0 bases and J by 5 bases, with 7 bases between them. The CDR3 is 13 residues long. In DNA, the CDR3 is TGCGCCAGCAGCTTGGTTTCCGGAGATACGCAGTATTTT. It encodes CASSLVSGDTQYF.

This clonotype is judged medium-sized. The chain employs TRBV11-2 and TRBJ2-1; tentative D call: TRBD1 (5 bases). The CDR3 contains 14 residues. The V end lost 4 bases, the J end lost 8 bases, and 15 bases lay between the germline ends. Looked up from germline, CDR1 is SGHAT and CDR2 is FQNNGV. The CDR3 spells CASSSFRARDEQFF. In nucleotides, the CDR3 is TGTGCCAGCAGCTCCTTCAGGGCGCGCGATGAGCAGTTCTTC.

This clonotype was counted a few times. This chain joins TRBV6-1 and TRBJ2-7; D not resolved. V shed 5 bases and J shed 0 bases, with 11 bases lying between them. The CDR3 contains 14 residues. The germline V gene encodes CDR1 MNHNS and CDR2 SASEGT. The CDR3 DNA reads TGTGCCAGCAGTCCGGCACGGAGCTCCTACGAGCAGTACTTC. Protein: CASSPARSSYEQYF.

The V gene is TRBV20-1, the J gene TRBJ2-3, with a weak D call TRBD1 (5 bases). Looked up from germline, CDR1 is DFQATT and CDR2 is SNEGSKA (reference sequence). The V and J ends lost 0 bases and 8 bases respectively, with 24 bases between them. The CDR3 spans 17 residues. CDR3 coding DNA: TGCAGTGCTAGAGATTGGTTGCCGGAAGGGGCCCGAGGTACGCAGTATTTT. Translated, it gives CSARDWLPEGARGTQYF.

V gene TRBV5-5 combines with J gene TRBJ1-1; 11 bases map to TRBD1. Per germline, CDR1 SGHKS and CDR2 YYEKEE (reference sequence). V shed 4 bases and J 11 bases; nucleotides not matched to a gene: 7. This CDR3 contains 13 residues. The CDR3: CASSPGQGATAFF. The CDR3 DNA follows: TGTGCCAGCAGCCCCGGACAGGGGGCGACGGCTTTCTTT. The entire variable domain, with the rest obtained from reference TRBV5-5 and TRBJ1-1, is as follows: DAGVTQSPTHLIKTRGQQVTLRCSPISGHKSVSWYQQVLGQGPQFIFQYYEKEERGRGNFPDRFSARQFPNYSSELNVNALLLGDSALYLCASSPGQGATAFFGQGTRLTVV.